This T cell receptor (beta chain) was documented in a study of shared clonotypes between healthy human individuals. Sequencing was performed with immunoSEQ multiplex PCR; in TCRdb, only in-frame clones are kept and a portion is missing. The repertoire holds 2 million to 2.5 million clones, with 85% to 95% as singletons. The germline V and J ends were trimmed by 4 bases and 4 bases, with 16 bases remaining between them. The CDR3 has 15 residues. The germline gives CDR1 MNHEY, CDR2 SVGAGI. Regarding the study as a whole: Clonotypes that were shared across a handful of donors made up approximately 5.1% of naive CD4 clonotypes. Relative to memory subsets, naive subsets generally showed larger estimated richness.

Naive CD45RA+ and memory CD45RA-negative subsets were split from CD4+ cells. With regard to this clone: What it binds is unknown.

This rearrangement joins TRBV6-5 to TRBJ1-2; D perhaps matches TRBD1 (5 bases). The sequencing sample was made of naive CD4+ T cells from PBMCs. Subset given: CD45RA+ positively selected. The source is a man younger than 35 in good health. Some clones in this sample may be carry-over from other donors' samples. The chain's CDR3 is CASSSPAGPFYGYTF. The CDR3 DNA reads TGTGCCAGCAGTTCGCCGGCGGGGCCCTTCTATGGCTACACCTTC.